This T cell receptor (beta chain) originates from a study of cytomegalovirus exposure and HLA in healthy donors. Study as a whole: Membership in the Caucasian-associated ancestry cluster was found for 81% of 350 to 450 genotyped donors. Whole-study results and caveats: Within an earlier analysis, most TCR beta V segments proved productive either about 87% or about 30% of the time. Later analysis reportedly placed an Asian-associated ancestry cluster below the roughly 700-donor mean in N-insertions.

CDR1 and CDR2 from the germline V gene are LNHDA and SQIVND (reference sequence). With 2 bases clipped from V and 5 bases from J, the junction kept 4 bases outside the gene matches. This CDR3 has 15 residues. Only a few counts were recorded for this clone. Its antigen is still unknown. In the PCR, 60 Vbeta and 13 Jbeta primers were used. Authors' data handling: Later reanalysis found around 74 million unique TCR beta chains, roughly 10 million of them shared. Profiling relied on immunoSEQ multiplex PCR, and the TCRdb table lists in-frame clones only, not all of them. That table furnishes V, J and clone size, whereas the DNA furnished D and trimming. The table records around 95,000 clones, approximately 82% of them present only once.

V and J are TRBV19 and TRBJ2-2; 8 nucleotides line up with TRBD1. The sample comprised PBMCs. The receptor comes from a female donor in good health and CMV-seropositive. CDR3 region: CASSIQGARTGELFF. CDR3 in DNA: TGTGCCAGTAGTATACAGGGGGCAAGAACCGGGGAGCTGTTTTTT.